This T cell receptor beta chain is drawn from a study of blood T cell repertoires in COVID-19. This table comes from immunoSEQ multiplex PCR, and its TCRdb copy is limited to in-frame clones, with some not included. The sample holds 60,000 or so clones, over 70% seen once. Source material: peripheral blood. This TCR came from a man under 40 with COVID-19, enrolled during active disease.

In DNA form, the CDR3 reads TGTGCCAGCAGCTTCGAGGGGACTCTGTCCTACAATGAGCAGTTCTTC. Protein product: CASSFEGTLSYNEQFF. The chain is built from TRBV7-2 and TRBJ2-1, with a tentative D call TRBD2 (6 bases). Germline V lookup: CDR1 SGHTA, CDR2 FQGNSA. This CDR3 has 16 amino acids. Trimming took off 3 bases at V and 1 base at J, with 13 bases between the two ends.